One sample yielded the 23 T cell receptor beta chains listed below, sequenced in a study of response to subunit inactivated influenza vaccine listed by TCRdb under 2018. The library was built by means of RT-PCR. The run used an Illumina HiSeq 2500. Clones were called with MiXCR by TCRdb after fastp trimmed the public reads at Q25, and only in-frame beta chains were retained. Rows with one shared CDR3 protein collapse into an entry with the most common genes and DNA. For this sample there are hundreds of thousands of distinct CDR3 sequences; more than 9% appear just once. The biggest ten clones account for under 10% of the sample. The source was non-naive T cells sorted from PBMCs, collected roughly 2 weeks before vaccination. The meaning of the sample's cell subset or site label: memory T cell fraction. All receptors come from a man aged 50 to 59 who received an inactivated influenza vaccine. Donor details come from another sample of the same person, matched by shared clones.

The J gene is TRBJ2-1, the V gene TRBV3-1, with 10 bases identical to TRBD2. The ends lost 7 bases at V and 6 bases at J; junction bases unmatched: 9. The CDR3 totals 15 residues. The germline V gene has CDR1 LGHDT and CDR2 YNNKEL (reference sequence). CDR3 loop: CASTLAGAGGNEQFF. The CDR3 DNA reads as TGTGCCAGCACTCTAGCGGGGGCTGGGGGCAATGAGCAGTTCTTC.

This clonotype has ten or more counts. The gene calls are TRBV4-2 and TRBJ2-3; 10 nucleotides line up with TRBD2. The junction had 7 bases not matched to a gene; V was cut back by 1 base and J by 6 bases. Germline V gene lookup returns CDR1 LGHNA and CDR2 YNFKEQ. There are 16 residues in the CDR3. CDR3 in amino acids: CASSQVPSGSYDTQYF. The CDR3 bases are TGTGCCAGCAGCCAAGTTCCTAGCGGGAGTTATGATACGCAGTATTTT.

This clonotype was picked up a small number of times. The chain has TRBV5-6 and TRBJ2-3; 8 bases are shared with TRBD1. The ends lost 1 base at V and 4 bases at J; junction bases unmatched: 5. Germline V lookup: CDR1 SGHDT, CDR2 YYEEEE. The CDR3 has 15 amino acids. The CDR3 reads CASSLRTGWSDTQYF. The CDR3, as DNA: TGTGCCAGCAGCTTGCGGACAGGGTGGTCAGATACGCAGTATTTT.

This clonotype occurred a few times. This chain joins TRBV7-2 and TRBJ2-3, with TRBD2 as a possible D gene (6 bases). V was clipped by 4 bases and J by 3 bases, with 14 bases between them. The CDR3 totals 15 residues. From germline, CDR1 is SGHTA and CDR2 FQGNSA. The CDR3 is CASSSYSGRTDTQYF. The CDR3 DNA sequence: TGTGCCAGCAGCTCCTACTCCGGGAGAACAGATACGCAGTATTTT.

V gene TRBV7-8 combines with J gene TRBJ2-7; D is perhaps TRBD2 (6 bases). The CDR3 extends over 14 amino acids. The germline V gene encodes CDR1 SGHVS and CDR2 FQNEAQ. Trimming left V 2 bases short and J 4 bases short, with 12 bases between. The CDR3 nucleotides are TGTGCCAGCAGCTTATTTGTCGGGAGTTACGAGCAGTACTTC. Its translation is CASSLFVGSYEQYF.

V usage is TRBV4-3 and J usage is TRBJ2-5; D remains unclear. The CDR3 covers 15 residues. V was pared by 2 bases and J by 4 bases, with 14 bases between. CDR1 LGHNA and CDR2 YSLEER come from the germline V gene. CDR3 sequence: CASSQNRLGLETQYF. Here the CDR3 DNA reads TGCGCCAGCAGCCAAAACAGACTGGGCCTAGAGACCCAGTACTTC.

This clonotype was observed many times. This chain joins TRBV20-1 and TRBJ2-3; 9 bases fit TRBD2. Germline CDR1 DFQATT, CDR2 SNEGSKA (reference sequence). This CDR3 comprises 17 residues. V was pared by 1 base and J by 3 bases, with 11 bases of the junction left unmatched. The CDR3 here is CSARGGLAGTGTDTQYF. The CDR3 DNA reads as TGCAGTGCTAGAGGGGGGCTAGCGGGAACGGGAACAGATACGCAGTATTTT.

This clonotype has a count of ten or more. The chain is built from TRBV6-5 and TRBJ1-1; no reliable D call. Germline assignment: CDR1 MNHEY and CDR2 SVGAGI. This CDR3 is 12 amino acids long. V lost 2 bases and J 7 bases, leaving 8 bases between the germline ends. The CDR3 here is CASSYIGGEAFF. Here the CDR3 DNA reads TGTGCCAGCAGTTACATCGGCGGTGAAGCTTTCTTT.

J is TRBJ2-3 and V is TRBV24-1, with a tentative D call TRBD2 (5 bases). V was trimmed by 3 bases and J by 5 bases, leaving 14 bases between them. The CDR3 runs to 15 residues. Looked up from germline, CDR1 is KGHDR and CDR2 is SFDVKD. The CDR3 here is CATSDPLGQGDTQYF. The CDR3 region has the DNA TGTGCCACCAGTGATCCACTAGGGCAAGGAGATACGCAGTATTTT.

In its sample, this clonotype was seen a few times. The rearrangement uses TRBV20-1 and TRBJ1-1, with unresolved D. CDR1 and CDR2 (germline): DFQATT, SNEGSKA (reference sequence). The CDR3 has 14 residues. Trimming pared 0 bases from V and 1 base from J, leaving 9 bases between. The CDR3 is CSARDQLQNTEAFF. Written as DNA, the CDR3 is TGCAGTGCTAGAGATCAGCTCCAGAACACTGAAGCTTTCTTT.

This clonotype was counted at least ten times. The J gene is TRBJ2-3, the V gene TRBV12-3 or TRBV12-4; D is possibly TRBD2 (5 bases). CDR3 length: 16 residues. Trimming stripped 3 bases from V and 0 bases from J, with 13 bases between. CDR3 residues: CASSFLDWTSTDTQYF. The DNA for the CDR3 is TGTGCCAGCAGTTTTCTAGACTGGACTAGCACAGATACGCAGTATTTT.

The chain employs TRBV5-1 and TRBJ2-3; D may be TRBD1 (5 bases). The CDR3 has 15 residues. Germline values: CDR1 SGHRS, CDR2 YFSETQ. V was shortened by 2 bases and J by 2 bases, with 12 bases between the two germline ends. CDR3: CASSFKGSPTDTQYF. The CDR3 nucleotides read TGCGCCAGCAGCTTTAAGGGGTCCCCCACAGATACGCAGTATTTT.

This clonotype was observed at least ten times. The V and J genes are TRBV7-9 and TRBJ2-7; TRBD2 aligns across 11 bases. The CDR3 runs to 17 residues. Germline CDR1 and CDR2: SEHNR and FQNEAQ (reference sequence). The V segment lost 1 base and the J segment 2 bases; nucleotides outside the gene matches: 7. The CDR3 region has the DNA TGTGCCAGCAGCTTAGTATTGGGGACTAGCGGAACCTACGAGCAGTACTTC. Amino acid sequence: CASSLVLGTSGTYEQYF. Full variable domain (outside the CDR3, taken from reference TRBV7-9 and TRBJ2-7): DTGVSQNPRHKITKRGQNVTFRCDPISEHNRLYWYRQTLGQGPEFLTYFQNEAQLEKSRLLSDRFSAERPKGSFSTLEIQRTEQGDSAMYLCASSLVLGTSGTYEQYFGPGTRLTVT.

This clonotype has only a few counts. The chain joins TRBV6-2 or TRBV6-3 to TRBJ1-1; D may be TRBD1 (5 bases). V lost 6 bases and J lost 5, with 19 bases in between. The CDR3 sequence is 15 residues long. Germline V CDR1 and CDR2: MNHEY, SVGEGT. The CDR3 here is CASSPGLWRETEAFF. CDR3 nucleotides: TGTGCCAGCAGCCCGGGACTCTGGAGGGAAACTGAAGCTTTCTTT.

This clonotype was detected a few times. This chain connects TRBV9 to TRBJ2-5; either TRBD1 or TRBD2 may supply D (5 bases each). The V gene's germline CDR1 is SGDLS and CDR2 YYNGEE. V lost 2 bases, J lost 5 bases, and 13 bases lay in between. The CDR3 has 14 amino acids. The chain's CDR3 is CASSVYGGTETQYF. CDR3 in DNA: TGTGCCAGCAGCGTCTATGGGGGTACGGAGACCCAGTACTTC.

This clonotype was detected only a few times. The V call is TRBV5-1, the J call TRBJ2-2, with 9 bases matching TRBD1. Germline CDR1 is SGHRS and CDR2 is YFSETQ. The CDR3 consists of 16 residues. The ends lost 5 bases at V and 6 bases at J; junction bases unmatched: 11. CDR3 residues: CASRGPVTGGPGELFF. In DNA form, the CDR3 reads TGCGCCAGCAGAGGCCCAGTGACAGGGGGTCCCGGGGAGCTGTTTTTT.

The V call is TRBV6-1, the J call TRBJ1-5, with TRBD1 matching over 9 bases. This CDR3 has 14 residues. The V segment lost 4 bases and the J segment 3 bases; nucleotides outside the gene matches: 1. CDR1 is MNHNS and CDR2 is SASEGT in the germline V gene. CDR3 sequence reads: CASSGDRVNQPQHF. The CDR3 nucleotides read TGTGCCAGCAGTGGGGACAGGGTCAATCAGCCCCAGCATTTT.

This clonotype was counted ten times or more. The V gene is TRBV5-1, the J gene TRBJ2-1, with TRBD1 identical over 10 bases. This CDR3 comprises 19 residues. Germline CDR1 reads SGHRS; CDR2 reads YFSETQ. V trimming: 3 bases; J trimming: 0 bases; junction bases outside the gene matches: 12. CDR3 protein: CASSSWDRGSASSYNEQFF. As DNA, the CDR3 is TGCGCCAGCAGCTCATGGGACAGGGGCTCCGCGAGCTCCTACAATGAGCAGTTCTTC.

The chain links TRBV5-6 to TRBJ2-7; 7 bases agree with TRBD1. CDR3 length equals 14 residues. V lost 1 base and J lost 2; bases outside the gene matches: 3. Germline values: CDR1 SGHDT, CDR2 YYEEEE. CDR3 in amino acids: CASSLIGTAYEQYF. The CDR3 DNA reads TGTGCCAGCAGCTTGATTGGGACAGCCTACGAGCAGTACTTC.

This rearrangement joins TRBV18 to TRBJ1-2; 7 bases are shared with TRBD1. V shed 2 bases, J shed 1 base, and the junction held 10 bases outside the gene matches. Per the germline V gene, CDR1 is KGHSH and CDR2 is LQKENI. This CDR3 contains 17 residues. CDR3 loop: CASSPGSGQLLNYGYTF. CDR3 DNA sequence: TGTGCCAGCTCACCAGGGTCGGGACAGCTCCTTAACTATGGCTACACCTTC.

The rearrangement uses TRBV20-1 and TRBJ2-7; 11 positions match TRBD2. Germline V gene lookup returns CDR1 DFQATT and CDR2 SNEGSKA (reference sequence). V dropped 3 bases and J dropped 3; count of bases not matched to a gene: 4. This CDR3 contains 14 residues. The CDR3 is CSASLAGGNYEQYF. CDR3 sequence (DNA): TGCAGTGCTAGCTTAGCGGGGGGGAACTACGAGCAGTACTTC.

The rearrangement joins TRBV7-2 to TRBJ2-2, with D tentatively TRBD1 (5 bases). The CDR3 contains 14 residues. V was clipped by 7 bases and J by 6 bases, with 15 bases between them. CDR1 is SGHTA and CDR2 is FQGNSA in the germline V gene. DNA for the CDR3: TGTGCCAGCAACCACGGCCTAGGGGCCGGGGAGCTGTTTTTT. Translated: CASNHGLGAGELFF.

This clonotype was observed a few times. The chain employs TRBV4-3 and TRBJ2-5, with a weak D call TRBD1 (5 bases). Germline values: CDR1 LGHNA, CDR2 YSLEER. The CDR3 is made up of 15 amino acids. V lost 4 bases to trimming and J lost 4 bases, with 16 bases between them. CDR3 in DNA: TGCGCCAGCAGCCCCTCCGTAAGGGGATCAGAGACCCAGTACTTC. Protein product: CASSPSVRGSETQYF.